Below, one T cell receptor beta chain is given with its context. Germline-derived CDR1 and CDR2 are SGHDN and FVKESK. With 3 bases clipped from V and 11 bases from J, the junction kept 5 bases outside the gene matches. The CDR3 sequence is 13 residues long. These data come from a study of response to subunit inactivated influenza vaccine. TCRdb re-derived calls from the RT-PCR reads in MiXCR, one entry per CDR3 protein. The sample lists about 520,000 distinct CDR3 sequences; roughly 11% were seen once. This rearrangement joins TRBV14 to TRBJ2-1, with 9 bases fitting TRBD1. The sample consisted of PBMCs from blood, taken 35 to 45 days after vaccination. The clonotype was recovered from a man aged 45-65 years who received an inactivated influenza vaccine. The CDR3 region has the DNA TGTGCCAGCAGCCACGACGACAGGGGGAAGCAGTTCTTC. Protein sequence: CASSHDDRGKQFF.